This TCR beta chain was sequenced during a study of blood T cell repertoires in COVID-19. Study overall: The United States, Italy and Spain supplied acute and convalescent COVID-19 samples.

Generated by immunoSEQ multiplex PCR, the TCRdb table keeps only in-frame clones and is missing some. The sample holds tens of thousands of clones; 80% to 90% are singletons and the top ten take roughly a sixth. Material: peripheral blood. This receptor was identified in an older man in a cohort sampled during active COVID-19.

The CDR3 is CASSRVFLASEQYV. The CDR3 coding sequence is TGTGCCAGCAGCCGGGTCTTCCTGGCCAGCGAGCAGTACGTC. The chain joins TRBV5-6 to TRBJ2-7; D not resolved. Germline CDR1 SGHDT, CDR2 YYEEEE. V was cut by 4 bases and J by 6 bases, with 17 bases left in between. This CDR3 is built from 14 residues.